This passage covers 32 T cell receptor beta chains from one sample sequenced in a study of cytomegalovirus exposure and HLA in healthy donors. A multiplex PCR was run with 60 Vbeta primers and 13 Jbeta primers. Data came from immunoSEQ multiplex PCR; TCRdb stores just in-frame clones and leaves some out. The sample comprises some 130,000 clones, 70% to 80% of which are singletons, and around 2% rests with the top ten. Material: PBMCs. These receptor sequences come from a man between 25 and 39 years old in good health and CMV-seronegative.

This clone was detected only once. V is TRBV30 and J is TRBJ2-5; tentative D call: TRBD2 (5 bases). This CDR3 has 13 residues. Germline CDR1 is GTSNPN and CDR2 is SVGIG (reference sequence). Between the trimmed V and J ends, which lost 4 bases and 1 base, there was a span of 10 bases. The CDR3 region is CAWNRDVQETQYF. In DNA form, the CDR3 reads TGTGCCTGGAACCGGGATGTCCAAGAGACCCAGTACTTC.

This clone showed up just a few times. V usage is TRBV19 and J usage is TRBJ2-1; 10 positions match TRBD2. Trimming cost V 6 bases and J 5 bases; bases outside gene matches: 4. CDR1 and CDR2 from the germline V gene are LNHDA and SQIVND (reference sequence). CDR3 size: 14 residues. The CDR3 DNA reads as TGTGCCAGTAGAGGACTAGCGGTGGACAATGAGCAGTTCTTC. This sequence encodes CASRGLAVDNEQFF.

V and J are TRBV7-3 and TRBJ2-3; 12 nucleotides align to TRBD2. V lost 0 bases, J lost 4 bases, and 5 bases stayed unmatched. The CDR3 is 17 amino acids. In germline, CDR1 is SGHTA, CDR2 FQGTGA. DNA of the CDR3: TGTGCCAGCAGCTTAACGGCTAGCGGGAGGGCCGCAGATACGCAGTATTTT. Its translation is CASSLTASGRAADTQYF.

This chain joins TRBV28 and TRBJ2-5; TRBD2 is a possible D gene (6 bases). The J call may not be correct, given that the DNA end is closer to TRBJ2-7. CDR3 size: 15 residues. Germline V gene sequence: CDR1 MDHEN, CDR2 SYDVKM. CDR3 nucleotides: TGTGCCAGCAGTTTCGCTAGCGTGAGCTCCTACGAGCAGTACTTC. Translation: CASSFASVSSYEQYF.

The chain is built from TRBV27 and TRBJ2-3; 11 nucleotides align to TRBD1. The V and J ends lost 2 bases and 1 base, in that order; junction bases with no gene match: 11. The germline CDR1 and CDR2 sequences are MNHEY and SMNVEV (reference sequence). This CDR3 is built from 19 residues. DNA for the CDR3: TGTGCCAGCAGTTTAGTCTCCCCGGGACAGGGGGTAGGCACAGATACGCAGTATTTT. Protein product: CASSLVSPGQGVGTDTQYF.

CDR3 protein: CASSVESRVNQPQHF. CDR3 DNA sequence: TGTGCCAGCAGTGTTGAGAGCAGGGTCAATCAGCCCCAGCATTTT. This chain uses TRBV2 with TRBJ1-5; tentative D call: TRBD1 (5 bases). The CDR3 runs to 15 residues. Germline values: CDR1 SNHLY, CDR2 FYNNEI. Trimming removed 4 bases at V and 3 bases at J, with 13 bases between.

This chain joins TRBV5-4 and TRBJ2-2, with 12 bases identical to TRBD2. Germline trimming cut 9 bases from V and 7 bases from J; bases unmatched to any gene: 19. This CDR3 comprises 18 residues. CDR1 and CDR2 (germline): SGHNT, YYREEE (reference sequence). The CDR3 sequence is CATAPSLAGGSRGGELFF. The CDR3 region has the DNA TGTGCCACCGCCCCAAGTCTAGCGGGAGGGTCTCGTGGCGGGGAGCTGTTTTTT.

This chain connects TRBV6-5 to TRBJ2-7; 7 positions match TRBD1. J gave up 0 bases and V 5 bases, and 4 bases lay outside the gene matches. From germline, CDR1 is MNHEY and CDR2 SVGAGI. This CDR3 is built from 14 residues. The chain's CDR3 is CASSVRDSSYEQYF. CDR3 sequence (DNA): TGTGCCAGCAGTGTCCGGGACAGCTCCTACGAGCAGTACTTC.

The V and J genes are TRBV10-3 and TRBJ1-3; D remains unclear. Germline loops: CDR1 ENHRY, CDR2 SYGVKD. The ends were cut back, 0 bases at V and 0 bases at J, with 9 bases in the middle. The CDR3 is 16 residues long. The CDR3 DNA is TGTGCCATCAGTGAGTCGGGAGAGAGCTCTGGAAACACCATATATTTT. Translated: CAISESGESSGNTIYF.

This chain connects TRBV7-8 to TRBJ2-3, with 9 bases identical to TRBD1. The germline V gene has CDR1 SGHVS and CDR2 FQNEAQ. The CDR3 sequence is 17 residues long. Unmatched junction bases numbered 9, after V lost 5 bases and J lost 0 bases. CDR3 coding DNA: TGTGCCAGCAGCCCCTCCGGGACAGGGACTAGCACAGATACGCAGTATTTT. Translation: CASSPSGTGTSTDTQYF.

The gene calls are TRBV7-3 and TRBJ2-2, with D perhaps matching TRBD1 (6 bases). CDR3 size: 15 residues. Trimming took 4 bases from V and 4 from J, leaving 13 bases between them. CDR1 is SGHTA, CDR2 FQGTGA, per germline. The CDR3 loop reads CASSSKQGSTGELFF. The CDR3 DNA is TGTGCCAGCAGCTCGAAACAGGGATCCACCGGGGAGCTGTTTTTT.

The chain is built from TRBV2 and TRBJ2-1; perhaps TRBD2 as D (5 bases). CDR3 size: 15 residues. Germline V gene sequence: CDR1 SNHLY, CDR2 FYNNEI. The V end lost 0 bases, the J end lost 8 bases, and 14 bases lay between the germline ends. The CDR3 bases are TGTGCCAGCAGTGAAGCGCTAGCTAAGAGCGATGAGCAGTTCTTC. This sequence encodes CASSEALAKSDEQFF.

This clone was observed a handful of times. This chain joins TRBV2 and TRBJ2-7; D is ambiguous. V shed 7 bases and J shed 4 bases, with 14 bases lying between them. CDR1 is SNHLY and CDR2 is FYNNEI in the germline V gene. This CDR3 is built from 13 residues. CDR3 coding DNA: TGTGCCAGCAAGGAGAAGACGGCATACGAGCAGTACTTC. It yields the protein CASKEKTAYEQYF.

V and J are TRBV25-1 and TRBJ2-2; 9 nucleotides match TRBD1. The CDR3 loop spans 18 amino acids. The trim removed 5 bases at V and 6 bases at J, leaving 16 bases unmatched. Germline V gives CDR1 MGHDK, CDR2 SYGVNS. The CDR3 DNA reads as TGTGCCAGCAGTAGCCGCCTTCGACAGGGGGGGCCACCCGGGGAGCTGTTTTTT. Translation: CASSSRLRQGGPPGELFF.

V is TRBV2 and J is TRBJ2-1; possibly TRBD2 for D (5 bases). Looked up from germline, CDR1 is SNHLY and CDR2 is FYNNEI. Trimming pared 2 bases from V and 8 bases from J, leaving 19 bases between. This CDR3 has 16 residues. The CDR3 region has the DNA TGTGCCAGCAGTGAAAGTGGTAGGTGGACTGGGTATGAGCAGTTCTTC. Protein product: CASSESGRWTGYEQFF.

V gene TRBV6-6 combines with J gene TRBJ2-7; D is uncertain. Trimming removed 2 bases at V and 3 bases at J, with 8 bases between. From germline, CDR1 is MNHNY and CDR2 SVGAGI (reference sequence). CDR3 length: 13 residues. The CDR3 protein is CASSYQGVYEQYF. CDR3 nucleotides: TGTGCCAGCAGTTACCAAGGAGTCTACGAGCAGTACTTC.

This clone ranks as large (0.1 to 1%). Other nucleotide sequences in the sample specify the same CDR3. This chain links TRBV30 with TRBJ2-4; D unclear. Trimming took 0 bases from V and 0 from J, leaving 9 bases between them. This CDR3 has 15 residues. CDR1 and CDR2 (germline): GTSNPN, SVGIG (reference sequence). The CDR3: CAWSVRILAKNIQYF. The CDR3 nucleotides read TGTGCCTGGAGTGTGCGGATACTAGCCAAAAACATTCAGTACTTC.

This chain links TRBV2 with TRBJ2-2; D possibly corresponds to TRBD1 (6 bases). The CDR3 loop spans 15 amino acids. Trimming left V 3 bases short and J 4 bases short, with 12 bases between. Germline V gene sequence: CDR1 SNHLY, CDR2 FYNNEI. CDR3 DNA: TGTGCCAGCAGTGATCCCTTACAGGGCACCGGGGAGCTGTTTTTT. Amino acids: CASSDPLQGTGELFF.

V usage is TRBV6-1 and J usage is TRBJ1-3; the D gene is possibly TRBD1 (5 bases). Trimming removed 6 bases at V and 4 bases at J, with 7 bases between. The CDR3 runs to 12 residues. CDR1 MNHNS and CDR2 SASEGT come from the germline V gene. CDR3 in amino acids: CASSRQGNTIYF. The CDR3 DNA follows: TGTGCCAGCAGCCGACAGGGAAACACCATATATTTT.

The chain uses TRBV9 and TRBJ2-3; D is undetermined. This CDR3 contains 15 residues. Trimming cost V 0 bases and J 0 bases, with 8 bases left between them. Germline CDR1 reads SGDLS; CDR2 reads YYNGEE. CDR3 loop: CASSVGVSSTDTQYF. The CDR3 nucleotides read TGTGCCAGCAGCGTAGGAGTTTCTAGCACAGATACGCAGTATTTT.

V usage is TRBV5-1 and J usage is TRBJ1-5; TRBD1 might be the D (5 bases). The CDR3 spans 15 residues. The V end lost 5 bases, the J end lost 2 bases, and 14 bases lay between the germline ends. CDR1 SGHRS and CDR2 YFSETQ come from the germline V gene. In nucleotides, the CDR3 is TGCGCCAGCAGTCTCACCGGAGGGGGCAATCAGCCCCAGCATTTT. Residues: CASSLTGGGNQPQHF.

About this clone: Relative to the germline gene, one junction end is altered; a read error may explain this. V gene TRBV13 combines with J gene TRBJ1-3; 7 nucleotides agree with TRBD1. The germline CDR1 and CDR2 sequences are PRHDT and FYEKMQ (reference sequence). The CDR3 runs to 14 residues. Here the CDR3 DNA reads TGTGCCAGCAGTTTAGGACAGGCTAGAAACACCATATATTTT. Amino acid sequence: CASSLGQARNTIYF.

This clone was recorded only once. V and J are TRBV6-5 and TRBJ1-5, with 9 positions matching TRBD1. The V segment lost 6 bases and the J segment 5 bases; nucleotides outside the gene matches: 5. The CDR3 has 14 amino acids. Germline V gene sequence: CDR1 MNHEY, CDR2 SVGAGI. The CDR3 DNA reads TGTGCCAGCAGCCGGGACAGGGTTTATCAGCCCCAGCATTTT. Its protein is CASSRDRVYQPQHF.

The chain carries TRBV5-1 and TRBJ1-1, with a weak D call TRBD1 (6 bases). Trimming cost V 3 bases and J 0 bases, with 12 bases left between them. The CDR3 totals 15 residues. Per germline, CDR1 SGHRS and CDR2 YFSETQ. The CDR3 DNA sequence: TGCGCCAGCAGCTGGCAGACAGGCGTGAACACTGAAGCTTTCTTT. This translates into CASSWQTGVNTEAFF.

This chain connects TRBV7-9 to TRBJ2-3; D perhaps matches TRBD2 (7 bases). The V gene lost 7 bases and the J gene lost 0 bases, with 17 bases spanning the gap. The germline V gene encodes CDR1 SEHNR and CDR2 FQNEAQ (reference sequence). This CDR3 contains 16 residues. The CDR3 spells CASIEGEGGSTDTQYF. The CDR3, as DNA: TGTGCCAGCATCGAGGGGGAGGGCGGGAGCACAGATACGCAGTATTTT. Based on the CDR3 plus reference TRBV7-9 and TRBJ2-3, the full variable domain is DTGVSQNPRHKITKRGQNVTFRCDPISEHNRLYWYRQTLGQGPEFLTYFQNEAQLEKSRLLSDRFSAERPKGSFSTLEIQRTEQGDSAMYLCASIEGEGGSTDTQYFGPGTRLTVL.

This clone has more than one count but fewer than ten. The chain combines TRBV5-1 with TRBJ2-7; D may be TRBD2 (6 bases). Trimming shortened V by 4 bases and J by 2 bases, and 13 bases separated the two germline ends. The CDR3 loop spans 14 amino acids. CDR1 and CDR2 from the germline V gene are SGHRS and YFSETQ. CDR3 loop: CASSPGLATYEQYF. In DNA, the CDR3 is TGCGCCAGCAGCCCGGGACTCGCTACCTACGAGCAGTACTTC.

V usage is TRBV7-9 and J usage is TRBJ2-2; 13 bases align to TRBD2. CDR1 and CDR2 (germline): SEHNR, FQNEAQ (reference sequence). After removal of 5 bases from V and 0 bases from J, the junction contained 0 bases not matched to a gene. This CDR3 contains 16 residues. In DNA, the CDR3 is TGTGCCAGCAGCACTAGCGGGAGGGCGAACACCGGGGAGCTGTTTTTT. It codes for CASSTSGRANTGELFF.

This clone occurred once. V and J are TRBV7-9 and TRBJ2-1, with TRBD2 as a possible D gene (6 bases). This CDR3 region has 14 residues. The V gene lost 5 bases and the J gene lost 9 bases, with 17 bases spanning the gap. Germline loops: CDR1 SEHNR, CDR2 FQNEAQ (reference sequence). CDR3: CASSLRRALGEQFF. CDR3 nucleotides: TGTGCCAGCAGCCTAAGGAGGGCTTTGGGTGAGCAGTTCTTC.

The V gene is TRBV19, the J gene TRBJ2-1, with 14 bases that match TRBD2. The junction had 5 bases not matched to a gene; V was cut back by 6 bases and J by 7 bases. Germline CDR1 LNHDA, CDR2 SQIVND (reference sequence). The CDR3 loop spans 15 amino acids. The CDR3 DNA is TGTGCCAGTAGCCTGGGACTAGCGGGAGCAAATGAGCAGTTCTTC. The encoded protein is CASSLGLAGANEQFF.

This clone occurred once. The genes are TRBV5-8 and TRBJ2-7, with 9 nucleotides matching TRBD2. There are 13 residues in the CDR3. V gave up 4 bases and J gave up 5 bases; unmatched junction bases: 4. The V gene's germline CDR1 is SGHTS and CDR2 YDEGEE. The CDR3 here is CASSRSGSDEQYF. The CDR3 bases are TGTGCCAGCAGCCGTAGCGGGAGCGACGAGCAGTACTTC.

This clone was seen only a few times. This rearrangement joins TRBV30 to TRBJ2-5, with 9 nucleotides matching TRBD1. The CDR3 covers 13 residues. V lost 3 bases and J lost 3; bases outside the gene matches: 2. Germline CDR1 and CDR2: GTSNPN and SVGIG (reference sequence). CDR3 loop: CAWRDRGKETQYF. The CDR3 coding sequence is TGTGCCTGGAGGGACAGGGGAAAAGAGACCCAGTACTTC. Using reference TRBV30 and TRBJ2-5 for the parts outside the CDR3, the full variable domain is SQTIHQWPATLVQPVGSPLSLECTVEGTSNPNLYWYRQAAGRGLQLLFYSVGIGQISSEVPQNLSASRPQDRQFILSSKKLLLSDSGFYLCAWRDRGKETQYFGPGTRLLVL.

This clone occurred a few times. The same CDR3 arises from other DNA sequences in this sample as well. The rearrangement links TRBV4-1 to TRBJ2-7, with 9 bases fitting TRBD2. CDR1 is MGHRA and CDR2 is YSYEKL in the germline V gene. This CDR3 has 15 residues. V lost 1 base and J lost 2; bases outside the gene matches: 3. This CDR3 is CASSQVAGGPYEQYF. CDR3 in DNA: TGCGCCAGCAGCCAAGTTGCGGGAGGGCCCTACGAGCAGTACTTC.